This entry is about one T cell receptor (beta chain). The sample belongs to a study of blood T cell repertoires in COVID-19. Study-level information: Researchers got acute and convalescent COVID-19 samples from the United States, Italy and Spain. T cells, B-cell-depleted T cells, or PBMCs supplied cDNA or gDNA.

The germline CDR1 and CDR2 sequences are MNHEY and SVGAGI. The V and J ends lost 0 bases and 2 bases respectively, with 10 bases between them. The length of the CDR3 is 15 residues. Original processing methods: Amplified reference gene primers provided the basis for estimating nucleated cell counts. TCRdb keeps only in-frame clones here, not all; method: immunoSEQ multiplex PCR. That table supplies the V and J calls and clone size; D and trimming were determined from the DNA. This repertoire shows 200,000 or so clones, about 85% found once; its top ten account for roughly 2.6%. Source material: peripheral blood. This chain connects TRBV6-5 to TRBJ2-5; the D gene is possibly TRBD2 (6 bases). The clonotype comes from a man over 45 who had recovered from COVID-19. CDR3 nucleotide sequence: TGTGCCAGCAGTTACTCTGGCGGGGCTCAAGAGACCCAGTACTTC. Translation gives CASSYSGGAQETQYF.